Listed below are T cell receptor beta chains from one sample, sequenced in a study of RUNX1 and TCR beta rearrangement in T-cell leukemia. TCRdb re-called the PCR reads with MiXCR, one entry per CDR3 protein. Counted here are several hundred distinct CDR3 sequences, 40% occurring once; the ten biggest clones make up nearly 98%. Sequences were obtained from blood. Receptors originate from a female donor with T-cell acute lymphoblastic leukemia. CDR3s include the opening cysteine and the closing phenylalanine or tryptophan. Each record gives: J gene, D gene, clone size, V gene, CDR3 protein, CDR3 DNA. A D gene is named only where the DNA matches it firmly. Rows give clone size only sometimes, using once, few, many, or a class for an expanded clone.

TRBJ2-7,.,.,TRBV11-2,CASSLDVSGYEQYF,TGTGCCAGCAGCTTAGATGTTAGCGGCTACGAGCAGTACTTC
TRBJ2-7,TRBD2,few,TRBV20-1,CSARPHLAGGLYEQYF,TGCAGTGCTAGACCCCACCTAGCGGGGGGGTTGTACGAGCAGTACTTC
TRBJ1-5,TRBD1,.,TRBV19,CASDGTGLSQPQHF,TGTGCCAGCGACGGGACAGGATTAAGTCAGCCCCAGCATTTT
TRBJ2-3,.,.,TRBV6-5,CASRHQGSYLSSTDTQYF,TGTGCCAGCAGACATCAGGGATCATACCTATCTAGCACAGATACGCAGTATTTT
TRBJ1-3,.,few,TRBV12-3/TRBV12-4,CASRGALGWALSGNTIYF,TGTGCCAGCAGGGGGGCCCTAGGTTGGGCCCTCTCTGGAAACACCATATATTTT
TRBJ1-6,.,many,TRBV10-3,CAISESGSSYNSPLHF,TGTGCCATCAGTGAGTCGGGAAGCTCCTATAATTCACCCCTCCACTTT
TRBJ1-2,.,once,TRBV4-3,CASSYSFGLYGYTF,TGCGCCAGCAGTTATTCTTTCGGGCTCTATGGCTACACCTTC
TRBJ1-2,TRBD1,medium-sized,TRBV19,CASISGTAHFYGYTF,TGTGCCAGTATTTCGGGGACAGCGCACTTCTATGGCTACACCTTC
TRBJ1-4,.,.,TRBV3-1,CASSYRGCGGEKLFF,TGTGCCAGCAGCTATAGAGGGTGTGGCGGAGAAAAACTGTTTTTT
TRBJ2-3,.,.,TRBV5-6,CASSLARTPTTDTQYF,TGTGCCAGCAGCTTGGCCCGGACTCCTACCACAGATACGCAGTATTTT
TRBJ1-5,.,.,TRBV6-1,CASSEGAHQPQHF,TGTGCCAGCAGTGAGGGGGCGCATCAGCCCCAGCATTTT
TRBJ1-2,.,medium-sized,TRBV5-6,CASGEPYGYTF,TGTGCCAGCGGAGAACCCTATGGCTACACCTTC
TRBJ2-1,TRBD1,.,TRBV28,CASSRDRGEFF,TGTGCCAGCAGCCGGGACAGGGGGGAGTTCTTC
TRBJ2-3,.,once,TRBV3-1,CASSQDGLAIVTQYF,TGTGCCAGCAGCCAAGACGGCCTAGCGATAGTTACGCAGTATTTT
TRBJ2-6,.,once,TRBV4-2,CASSQEGSSGANVLTF,TGTGCCAGCAGCCAAGAAGGCAGCTCTGGGGCCAACGTCCTGACTTTC
TRBJ1-5,.,.,TRBV7-2,CASSLAPNQPQHF,TGTGCCAGCAGCTTAGCTCCTAATCAGCCCCAGCATTTT
TRBJ1-1,TRBD1,.,TRBV18,CASRRGQVDTEAFF,TGTGCCAGCCGACGGGGACAGGTTGACACTGAAGCTTTCTTT
TRBJ1-6,.,.,TRBV6-2/TRBV6-3,CASISSGLYSPLHF,TGTGCCAGCATCTCATCTGGCCTTTATTCACCCCTCCACTTT
TRBJ1-5,.,few,TRBV12-3/TRBV12-4,CASSLEGGGNQPQHF,TGTGCCAGCAGTTTGGAGGGTGGTGGCAATCAGCCCCAGCATTTT
TRBJ1-5,.,.,TRBV6-2/TRBV6-3,CASTWTVRGPQHF,TGTGCCAGCACTTGGACAGTTCGGGGTCCTCAGCATTTT
TRBJ2-1,.,few,TRBV20-1,CSARFSHGEQFF,TGCAGTGCTAGGTTCAGCCATGGTGAGCAGTTCTTC
TRBJ2-2,TRBD2,.,TRBV10-3,CAIRKRGDGTYTGELFF,TGTGCCATTCGGAAGCGGGGGGACGGGACCTACACCGGGGAGCTGTTTTTT
TRBJ1-1,.,medium-sized,TRBV20-1,CSARVYTEAFF,TGCAGTGCTAGAGTGTACACTGAAGCTTTCTTT
TRBJ2-1,.,once,TRBV4-2,CASSPIDRGLPALYNEQFF,TGTGCCAGCAGCCCCATTGATCGGGGCCTACCGGCTCTCTACAATGAGCAGTTCTTC
TRBJ1-2,.,.,TRBV3-1,CASSRPGAGNYGYTF,TGTGCCAGCAGCCGGCCAGGGGCGGGAAACTATGGCTACACCTTC
TRBJ1-1,.,medium-sized,TRBV20-1,CSASSRGTEAFF,TGCAGTGCCTCCAGCCGGGGGACTGAAGCTTTCTTT
TRBJ1-2,.,.,TRBV19,CASSMDPKDYGYTF,TGTGCCAGCTCCATGGACCCTAAGGACTATGGCTACACCTTC
TRBJ2-2,.,few,TRBV11-2,CASSWVNTGELFF,TGTGCCAGCAGCTGGGTGAACACCGGGGAGCTGTTTTTT
TRBJ2-7,.,.,TRBV3-1,CASSQGVGEQYF,TGTGCCAGCAGCCAGGGGGTAGGAGAGCAGTACTTC
TRBJ1-5,.,.,TRBV19,CASDGTRLSQPQHF,TGTGCCAGCGACGGGACAAGATTAAGTCAGCCCCAGCATTTT
TRBJ1-2,.,many,TRBV20-1,CSANQGSYGYTF,TGCAGTGCTAATCAGGGCAGCTATGGCTACACCTTC
TRBJ1-4,.,many,TRBV19,CASSILWNEKLFF,TGTGCCAGTAGTATACTCTGGAATGAAAAACTGTTTTTT
TRBJ1-1,TRBD1,.,TRBV19,CASSILGQGDTEAFF,TGTGCCAGTAGTATACTGGGACAGGGTGATACTGAAGCTTTCTTT
TRBJ1-5,.,.,TRBV6-2/TRBV6-3,CASSYLPSFGPQHF,TGTGCCAGCAGTTATTTGCCCTCTTTCGGGCCCCAGCATTTT
TRBJ1-5,.,many,TRBV11-3,CASSLWQGYHQPQHF,TGTGCCAGCAGCTTATGGCAAGGGTATCATCAGCCCCAGCATTTT
TRBJ1-1,.,.,TRBV14,CASSQGGLEAFF,TGTGCCAGCAGCCAAGGGGGGCTTGAAGCTTTCTTT
TRBJ1-2,.,.,TRBV12-3/TRBV12-4,CASTPHPLRVEQGTAWDGYTF,TGTGCCAGCACCCCTCACCCTTTACGAGTGGAACAGGGAACAGCTTGGGATGGCTACACCTTC